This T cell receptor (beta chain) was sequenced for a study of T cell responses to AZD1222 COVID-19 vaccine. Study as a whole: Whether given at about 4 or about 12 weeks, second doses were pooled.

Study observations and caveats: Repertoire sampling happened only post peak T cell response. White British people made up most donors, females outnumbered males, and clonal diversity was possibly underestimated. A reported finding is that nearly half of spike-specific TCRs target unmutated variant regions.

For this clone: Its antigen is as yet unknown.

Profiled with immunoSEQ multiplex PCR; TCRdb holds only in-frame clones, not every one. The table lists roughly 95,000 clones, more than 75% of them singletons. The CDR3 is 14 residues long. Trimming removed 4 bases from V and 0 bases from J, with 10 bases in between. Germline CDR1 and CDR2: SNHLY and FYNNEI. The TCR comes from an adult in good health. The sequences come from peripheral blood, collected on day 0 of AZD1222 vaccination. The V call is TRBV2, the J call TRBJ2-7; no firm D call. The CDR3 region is CASSGRSTSYEQYF. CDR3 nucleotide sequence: TGTGCCAGCAGTGGACGGTCCACCTCCTACGAGCAGTACTTC.